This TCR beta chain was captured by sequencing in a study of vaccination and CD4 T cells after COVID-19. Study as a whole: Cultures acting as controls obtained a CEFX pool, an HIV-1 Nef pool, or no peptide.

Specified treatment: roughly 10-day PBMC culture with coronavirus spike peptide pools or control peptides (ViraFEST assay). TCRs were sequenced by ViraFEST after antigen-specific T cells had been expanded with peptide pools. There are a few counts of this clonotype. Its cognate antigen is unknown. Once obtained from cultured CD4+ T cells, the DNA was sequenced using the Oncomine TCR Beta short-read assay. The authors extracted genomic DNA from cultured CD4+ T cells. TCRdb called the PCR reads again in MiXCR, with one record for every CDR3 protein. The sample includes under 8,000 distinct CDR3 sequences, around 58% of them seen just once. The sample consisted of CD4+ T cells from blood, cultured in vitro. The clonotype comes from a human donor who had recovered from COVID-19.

This CDR3 is CASTTYYSGKETQYF. The DNA for the CDR3 is TGTGCCAGCACCACTTACTATAGCGGCAAAGAGACCCAGTACTTC. This chain joins TRBV7-2 and TRBJ2-5; D may be TRBD2 (6 bases). The V end was cut by 7 bases, the J end by 3 bases, with 18 bases between. The CDR3 has 15 amino acids. The V gene's germline CDR1 is SGHTA and CDR2 FQGNSA.